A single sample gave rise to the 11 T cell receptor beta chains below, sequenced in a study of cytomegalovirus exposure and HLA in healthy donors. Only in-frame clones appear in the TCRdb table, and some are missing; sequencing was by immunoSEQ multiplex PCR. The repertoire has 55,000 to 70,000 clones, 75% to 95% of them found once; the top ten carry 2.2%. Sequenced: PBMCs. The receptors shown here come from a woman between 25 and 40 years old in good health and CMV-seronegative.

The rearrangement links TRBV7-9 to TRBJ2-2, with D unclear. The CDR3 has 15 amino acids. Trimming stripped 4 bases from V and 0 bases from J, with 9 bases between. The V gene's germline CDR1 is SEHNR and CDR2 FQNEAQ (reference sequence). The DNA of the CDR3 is TGTGCCAGCAGCTCCGACTTGCCGAACACCGGGGAGCTGTTTTTT. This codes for CASSSDLPNTGELFF.

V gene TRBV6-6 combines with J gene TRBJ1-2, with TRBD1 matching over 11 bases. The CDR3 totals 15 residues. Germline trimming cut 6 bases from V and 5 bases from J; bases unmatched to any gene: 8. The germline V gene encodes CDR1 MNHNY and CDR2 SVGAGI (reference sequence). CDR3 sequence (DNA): TGTGCCAGCAGAGACGGACAGGGGGCCCGGTATGGCTACACCTTC. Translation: CASRDGQGARYGYTF.

In nucleotides, the CDR3 is TGTGCCAGCAGCGGTGACAGGGGGTCCTACGAGCAGTACTTC. As protein: CASSGDRGSYEQYF. V usage is TRBV5-6 and J usage is TRBJ2-7; 9 bases are shared with TRBD1. Germline assignment: CDR1 SGHDT and CDR2 YYEEEE. V lost 4 bases to trimming and J lost 1 base; unmatched junction nucleotides: 3. The CDR3 has 14 amino acids.

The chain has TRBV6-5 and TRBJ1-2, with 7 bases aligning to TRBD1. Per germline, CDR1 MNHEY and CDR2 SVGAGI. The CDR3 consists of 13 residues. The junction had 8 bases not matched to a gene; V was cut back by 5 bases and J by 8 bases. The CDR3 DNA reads TGTGCCAGCAGTGAAAATGAGGGGGCCGGCTACACCTTC. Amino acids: CASSENEGAGYTF.

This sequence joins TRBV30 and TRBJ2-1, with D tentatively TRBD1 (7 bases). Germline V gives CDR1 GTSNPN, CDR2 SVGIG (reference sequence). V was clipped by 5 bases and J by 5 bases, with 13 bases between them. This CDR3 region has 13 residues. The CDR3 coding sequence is TGTGCCTGGGCGCGGGACAGCAACAATGAGCAGTTCTTC. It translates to CAWARDSNNEQFF.

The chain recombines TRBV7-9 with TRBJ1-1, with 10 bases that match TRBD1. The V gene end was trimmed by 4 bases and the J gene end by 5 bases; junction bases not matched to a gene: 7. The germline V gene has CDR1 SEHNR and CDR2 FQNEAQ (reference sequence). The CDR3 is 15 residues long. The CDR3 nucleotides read TGTGCCAGCAGCTACGAGGACAGGGGGGATACTGAAGCTTTCTTT. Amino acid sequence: CASSYEDRGDTEAFF.

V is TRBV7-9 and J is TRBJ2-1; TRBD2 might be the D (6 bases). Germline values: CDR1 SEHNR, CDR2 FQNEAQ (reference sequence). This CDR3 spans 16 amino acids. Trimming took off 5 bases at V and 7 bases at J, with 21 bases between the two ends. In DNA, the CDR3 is TGTGCCAGCAGCCCTAAGTTACGGGAGTCAAGGAATGAGCAGTTCTTC. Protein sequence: CASSPKLRESRNEQFF.

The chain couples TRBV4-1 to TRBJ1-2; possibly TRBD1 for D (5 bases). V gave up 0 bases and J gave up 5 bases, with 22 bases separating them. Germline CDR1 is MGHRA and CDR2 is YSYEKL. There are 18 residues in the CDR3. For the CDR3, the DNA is TGCGCCAGCAGCCAAGAACCTCATACCGCAGGGATGGGGTATGGCTACACCTTC. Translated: CASSQEPHTAGMGYGYTF.

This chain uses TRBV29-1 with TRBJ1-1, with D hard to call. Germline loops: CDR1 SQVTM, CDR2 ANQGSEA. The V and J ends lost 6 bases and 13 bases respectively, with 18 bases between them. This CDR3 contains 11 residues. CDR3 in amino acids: CSVADSLFHFF. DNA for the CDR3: TGCAGCGTCGCCGACTCCCTTTTCCATTTCTTT.

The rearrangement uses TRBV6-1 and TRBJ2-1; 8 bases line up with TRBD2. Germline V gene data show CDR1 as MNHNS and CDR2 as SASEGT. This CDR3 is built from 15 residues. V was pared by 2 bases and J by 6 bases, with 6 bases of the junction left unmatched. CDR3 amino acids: CASSELTGGPNEQFF. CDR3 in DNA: TGTGCCAGCAGTGAATTGACGGGAGGGCCCAATGAGCAGTTCTTC.

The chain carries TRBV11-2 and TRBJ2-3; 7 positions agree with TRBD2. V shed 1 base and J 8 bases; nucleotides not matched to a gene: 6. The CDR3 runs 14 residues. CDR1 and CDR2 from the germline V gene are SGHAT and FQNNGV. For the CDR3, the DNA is TGTGCCAGCAGCTTAGGGCAAAGCGGGGTTACGCAGTATTTT. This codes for CASSLGQSGVTQYF.